The T cell receptor beta chain described here comes from a study of T cell repertoires in cytomegalovirus infection. About the study: Matching HLA type, along with CMV infection, was indicated by public TCR beta signatures. Whole-study findings and limits: It was HLA-C-restricted CMV-specific TCR beta clonotypes that dominated the response ex vivo.

TCRdb re-analysed the reads in MiXCR, keeping a single row per CDR3 protein. Of hundreds of thousands of distinct CDR3 sequences in the sample, approximately 40% were seen once. Note on this clonotype: Its target is unknown.

The CDR3 contains 16 residues. Trimming took 2 bases from V and 2 from J; bases not matched to a gene: 6. CDR1 and CDR2 from the germline V gene are MNHEY and SVGAGI. The genes are TRBV6-5 and TRBJ2-3, with 8 bases lining up with TRBD1. The receptor's source is a human donor in good health (CMV status not recorded). Some clones in this sample may be carry-over from other donors' samples. This specimen was cultured PBMCs, taken from culture after CMV antigen stimulation. The DNA of the CDR3 is TGTGCCAGCAGTTACGCAGGGGGCTACCCCACAGATACGCAGTATTTT. This sequence encodes CASSYAGGYPTDTQYF.